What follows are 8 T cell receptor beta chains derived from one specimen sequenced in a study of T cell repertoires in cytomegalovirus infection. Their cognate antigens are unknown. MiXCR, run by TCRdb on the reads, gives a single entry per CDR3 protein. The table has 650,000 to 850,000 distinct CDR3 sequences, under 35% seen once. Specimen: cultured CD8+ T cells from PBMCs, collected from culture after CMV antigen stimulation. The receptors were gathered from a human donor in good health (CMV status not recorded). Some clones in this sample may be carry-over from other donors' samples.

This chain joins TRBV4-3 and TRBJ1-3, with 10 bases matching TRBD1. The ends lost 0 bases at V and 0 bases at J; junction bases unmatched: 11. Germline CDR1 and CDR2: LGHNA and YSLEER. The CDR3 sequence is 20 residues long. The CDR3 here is CASSQDVTGGSYSSGNTIYF. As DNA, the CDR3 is TGCGCCAGCAGCCAAGATGTGACAGGGGGCTCCTATAGCTCTGGAAACACCATATATTTT.

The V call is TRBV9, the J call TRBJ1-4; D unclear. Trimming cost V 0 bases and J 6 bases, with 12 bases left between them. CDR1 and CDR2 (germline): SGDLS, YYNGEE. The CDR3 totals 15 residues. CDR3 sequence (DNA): TGTGCCAGCAGCGTAGATGGGCGTGACGATGAAAAACTGTTTTTT. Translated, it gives CASSVDGRDDEKLFF.

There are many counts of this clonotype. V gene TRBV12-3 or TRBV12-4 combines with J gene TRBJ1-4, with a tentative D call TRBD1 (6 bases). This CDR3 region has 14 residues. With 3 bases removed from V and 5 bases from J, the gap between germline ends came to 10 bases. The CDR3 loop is CASSFGGLNEKLFF. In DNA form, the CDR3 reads TGTGCCAGCAGTTTTGGGGGCCTCAATGAAAAACTGTTTTTT.

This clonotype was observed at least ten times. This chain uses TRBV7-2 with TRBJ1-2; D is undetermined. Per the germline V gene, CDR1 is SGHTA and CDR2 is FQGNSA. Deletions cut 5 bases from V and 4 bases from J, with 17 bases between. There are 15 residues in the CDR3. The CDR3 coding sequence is TGTGCCAGCAGCCAAACTGGGCAGAATTTCTATGGCTACACCTTC. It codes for CASSQTGQNFYGYTF.

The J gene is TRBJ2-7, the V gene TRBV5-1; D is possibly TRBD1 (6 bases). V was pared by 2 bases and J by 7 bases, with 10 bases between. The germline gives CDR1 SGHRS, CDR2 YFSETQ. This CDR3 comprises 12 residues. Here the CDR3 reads CASSFRGSEQYF. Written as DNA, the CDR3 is TGCGCCAGCAGCTTCAGGGGTAGTGAGCAGTACTTC. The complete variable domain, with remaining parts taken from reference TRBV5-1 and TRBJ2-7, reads KAGVTQTPRYLIKTRGQQVTLSCSPISGHRSVSWYQQTPGQGLQFLFEYFSETQRNKGNFPGRFSGRQFSNSRSEMNVSTLELGDSALYLCASSFRGSEQYFGPGTRLTVT.

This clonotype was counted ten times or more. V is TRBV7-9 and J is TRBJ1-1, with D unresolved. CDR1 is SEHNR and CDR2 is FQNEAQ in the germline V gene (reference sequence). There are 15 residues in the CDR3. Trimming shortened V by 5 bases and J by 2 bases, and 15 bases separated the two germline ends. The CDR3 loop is CASSPVWSQNTEAFF. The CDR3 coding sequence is TGTGCCAGCAGCCCAGTCTGGAGTCAAAACACTGAAGCTTTCTTT.

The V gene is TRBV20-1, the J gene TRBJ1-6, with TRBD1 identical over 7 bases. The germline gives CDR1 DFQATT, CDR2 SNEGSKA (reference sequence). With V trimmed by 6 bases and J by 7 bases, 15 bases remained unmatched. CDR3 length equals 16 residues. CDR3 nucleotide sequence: TGCAGTGCCAACCTACTAACAGGGGTCGAAAATTCACCCCTCCACTTT. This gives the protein CSANLLTGVENSPLHF.

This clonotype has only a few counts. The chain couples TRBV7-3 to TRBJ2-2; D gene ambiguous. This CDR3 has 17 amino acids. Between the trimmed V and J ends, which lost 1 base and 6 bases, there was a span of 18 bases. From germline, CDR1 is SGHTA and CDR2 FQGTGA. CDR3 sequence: CASSLNGPRIGSGELFF. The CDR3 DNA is TGTGCCAGCAGCTTAAACGGTCCGCGGATAGGGTCCGGGGAGCTGTTTTTT.